Listed below are T cell receptor beta chains from one sample, sequenced in a study of blood T cell repertoires in COVID-19. This table comes from immunoSEQ multiplex PCR, and its TCRdb copy is limited to in-frame clones, with some not included. The sample carries approximately 24,000 clones, about 91% recorded once. Sequenced: peripheral blood. Receptors originate from a human donor in a cohort sampled during active COVID-19. The CDR3 runs from the conserved cysteine through the conserved F or W. Fields, in order: clone size, V gene, CDR3 length, D gene, J gene, CDR3 protein, CDR3 DNA. The D gene is left open where the match is weak. Clone size is stated in some rows and not others, as once, few, many or a class when expanded.

size: -
V: TRBV28
length: 15
D: -
J: TRBJ1-1
CDR3: CASSATYRVNTEAFF
DNA: TGTGCCAGCAGTGCCACCTACAGGGTGAACACTGAAGCTTTCTTT

size: -
V: TRBV7-2
length: 15
D: TRBD2
J: TRBJ2-1
CDR3: CASSLLAGGQNEQFF
DNA: TGTGCCAGCAGCTTACTAGCGGGGGGCCAGAATGAGCAGTTCTTC

size: -
V: TRBV28
length: 16
D: TRBD2
J: TRBJ2-3
CDR3: CASSPLPGAGGNTQYF
DNA: TGTGCCAGCAGCCCCCTCCCTGGGGCGGGAGGTAATACGCAGTATTTT

size: -
V: TRBV5-1
length: 15
D: TRBD1
J: TRBJ2-7
CDR3: CASSLETGSSYEQYF
DNA: TGCGCCAGCAGCTTGGAGACAGGGAGCTCCTACGAGCAGTACTTC

size: -
V: TRBV6-1
length: 13
D: -
J: TRBJ2-3
CDR3: CASSEDFEDTQYF
DNA: TGTGCCAGCAGTGAGGACTTCGAGGACACGCAGTATTTT

size: -
V: TRBV9
length: 15
D: TRBD1
J: TRBJ1-1
CDR3: CASSAGQGGHTEAFF
DNA: TGTGCCAGCAGCGCGGGACAGGGCGGGCACACTGAAGCTTTCTTT

size: -
V: TRBV25-1
length: 11
D: -
J: TRBJ1-1
CDR3: CASTEGTEAFF
DNA: TGTGCCAGCACGGAGGGTACTGAAGCTTTCTTT

size: -
V: TRBV3-1/TRBV3-2
length: 15
D: TRBD2
J: TRBJ2-1
CDR3: CASSPSGTRGDEQFF
DNA: TGTGCCAGCAGCCCATCCGGGACTAGGGGTGATGAGCAGTTCTTC

size: -
V: TRBV3-1/TRBV3-2
length: 13
D: -
J: TRBJ2-7
CDR3: CASSPQGASEQYF
DNA: TGTGCCAGCAGCCCGCAAGGGGCTAGCGAGCAGTACTTC

size: once
V: TRBV5-6
length: 14
D: TRBD1
J: TRBJ1-5
CDR3: CASSSTGGGQPQHF
DNA: TGTGCCAGCAGCTCGACAGGGGGAGGTCAGCCCCAGCATTTT

size: -
V: TRBV7-9
length: 17
D: TRBD1
J: TRBJ2-1
CDR3: CASSLDLFTGGGGEQFF
DNA: TGTGCCAGCAGCTTAGATCTTTTCACAGGGGGAGGTGGTGAGCAGTTCTTC

size: -
V: TRBV21-1
length: 17
D: -
J: TRBJ1-5
CDR3: CASSKERTGRSNQPQHF
DNA: TGTGCCAGCAGCAAAGAAAGGACAGGCCGGAGCAATCAGCCCCAGCATTTT

size: -
V: TRBV6-6
length: 15
D: TRBD2
J: TRBJ2-7
CDR3: CASSTSGLAAYEQYF
DNA: TGTGCCAGCAGCACGTCAGGTCTAGCGGCCTACGAGCAGTACTTC

size: -
V: TRBV5-4
length: 17
D: -
J: TRBJ1-1
CDR3: CASSFGQRIIMNTEAFF
DNA: TGTGCCAGCAGCTTCGGACAGAGGATAATCATGAACACTGAAGCTTTCTTT

size: -
V: TRBV6-5
length: 14
D: TRBD2
J: TRBJ2-7
CDR3: CASHRGGEGYEQYF
DNA: TGTGCCAGCCACCGGGGGGGGGAGGGATACGAGCAGTACTTC

size: -
V: TRBV7-8
length: 13
D: -
J: TRBJ1-3
CDR3: CASRDTLGNTIYF
DNA: TGTGCCAGCAGGGACACTCTTGGAAACACCATATATTTT

size: -
V: TRBV29-1
length: 13
D: -
J: TRBJ2-2
CDR3: CSVDRAVTGELFF
DNA: TGCAGCGTTGACAGGGCTGTAACCGGGGAGCTGTTTTTT

size: -
V: TRBV24-1
length: 14
D: TRBD1
J: TRBJ1-1
CDR3: CATSGQGGNTEAFF
DNA: TGTGCCACCAGTGGGCAGGGGGGTAACACTGAAGCTTTCTTT

size: -
V: TRBV7-9
length: 14
D: -
J: TRBJ2-5
CDR3: CASSLAGGPETQYF
DNA: TGTGCCAGCAGCTTAGCGGGGGGGCCGGAGACCCAGTACTTC